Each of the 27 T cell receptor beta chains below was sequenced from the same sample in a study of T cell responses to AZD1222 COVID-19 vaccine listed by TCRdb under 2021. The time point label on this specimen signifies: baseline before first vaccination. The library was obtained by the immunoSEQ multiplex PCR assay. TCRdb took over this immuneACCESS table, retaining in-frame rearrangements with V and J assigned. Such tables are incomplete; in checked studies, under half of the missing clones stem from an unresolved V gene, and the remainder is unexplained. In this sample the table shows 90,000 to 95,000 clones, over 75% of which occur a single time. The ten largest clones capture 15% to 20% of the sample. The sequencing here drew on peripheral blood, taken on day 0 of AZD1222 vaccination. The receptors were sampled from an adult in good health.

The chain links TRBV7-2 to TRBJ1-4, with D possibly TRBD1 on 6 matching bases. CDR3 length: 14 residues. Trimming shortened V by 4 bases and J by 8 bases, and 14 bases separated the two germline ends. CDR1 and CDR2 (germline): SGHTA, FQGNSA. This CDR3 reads CASSSGGAGEKLFF. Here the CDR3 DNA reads TGTGCCAGCAGCTCCGGGGGGGCCGGGGAAAAACTGTTTTTT.

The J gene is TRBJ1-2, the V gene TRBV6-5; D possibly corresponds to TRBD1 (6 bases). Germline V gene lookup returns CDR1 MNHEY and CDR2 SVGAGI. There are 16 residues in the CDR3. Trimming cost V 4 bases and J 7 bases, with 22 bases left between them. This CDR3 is CASSSILTGSKGGYTF. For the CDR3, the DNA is TGTGCCAGCAGTTCCATACTGACAGGTAGCAAGGGTGGCTACACCTTC.

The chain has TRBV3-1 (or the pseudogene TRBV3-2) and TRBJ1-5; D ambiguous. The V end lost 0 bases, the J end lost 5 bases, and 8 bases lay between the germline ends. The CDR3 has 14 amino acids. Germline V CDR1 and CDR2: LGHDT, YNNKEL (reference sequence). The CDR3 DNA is TGTGCCAGCAGCCAAGATTTCGGGGATCAGCCCCAGCATTTT. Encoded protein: CASSQDFGDQPQHF.

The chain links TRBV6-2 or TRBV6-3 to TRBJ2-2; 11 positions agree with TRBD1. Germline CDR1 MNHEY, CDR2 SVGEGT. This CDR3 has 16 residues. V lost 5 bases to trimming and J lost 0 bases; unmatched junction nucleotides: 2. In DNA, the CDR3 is TGTGCCAGCAGTAGGGGACAGGGGGCGAACACCGGGGAGCTGTTTTTT. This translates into CASSRGQGANTGELFF.

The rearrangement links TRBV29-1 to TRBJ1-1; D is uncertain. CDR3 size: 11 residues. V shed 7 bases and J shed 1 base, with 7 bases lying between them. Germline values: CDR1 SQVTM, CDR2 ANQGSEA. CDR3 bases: TGCAGCGCTGCAGCGAACACTGAAGCTTTCTTT. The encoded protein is CSAAANTEAFF.

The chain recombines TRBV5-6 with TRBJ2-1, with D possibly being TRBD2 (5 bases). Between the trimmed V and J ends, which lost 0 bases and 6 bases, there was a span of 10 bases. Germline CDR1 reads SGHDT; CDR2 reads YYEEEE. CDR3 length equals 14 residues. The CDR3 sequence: CASSLGSRGNEQFF. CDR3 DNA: TGTGCCAGCAGCTTGGGATCACGGGGCAATGAGCAGTTCTTC.

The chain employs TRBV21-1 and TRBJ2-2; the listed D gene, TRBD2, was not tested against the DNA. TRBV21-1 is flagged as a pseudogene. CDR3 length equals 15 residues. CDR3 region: CASSKLASWTGELFF. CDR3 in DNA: TGTGCCAGCAGCAAATTGGCTAGCTGGACCGGGGAGCTGTTTTTT.

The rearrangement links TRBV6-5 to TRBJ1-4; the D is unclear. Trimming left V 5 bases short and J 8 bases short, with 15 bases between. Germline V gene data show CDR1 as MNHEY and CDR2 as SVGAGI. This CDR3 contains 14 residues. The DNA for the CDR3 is TGTGCCAGCAGTCCAGTCTCATTAGGGGAAAAACTGTTTTTT. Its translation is CASSPVSLGEKLFF.

CDR3 bases: TGTGCCAGCTCACCCCCCGGGGCCTACAATGAGCAGTTCTTC. Translation: CASSPPGAYNEQFF. This chain links TRBV18 with TRBJ2-1; TRBD2 is a possible D gene (5 bases). V lost 3 bases and J lost 2, with 8 bases in between. Germline V gene lookup returns CDR1 KGHSH and CDR2 LQKENI. The CDR3 has 14 residues.

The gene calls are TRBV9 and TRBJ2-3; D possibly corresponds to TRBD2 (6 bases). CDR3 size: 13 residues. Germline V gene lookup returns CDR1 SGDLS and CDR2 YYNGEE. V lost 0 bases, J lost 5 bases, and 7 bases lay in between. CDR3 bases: TGTGCCAGCAGCGTAGGGGGAGGAGATACGCAGTATTTT. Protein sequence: CASSVGGGDTQYF.

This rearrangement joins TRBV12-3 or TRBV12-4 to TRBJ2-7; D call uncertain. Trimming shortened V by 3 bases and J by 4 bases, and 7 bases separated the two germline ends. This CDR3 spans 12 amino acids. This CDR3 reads CASSFATYEQYF. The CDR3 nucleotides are TGTGCCAGCAGTTTTGCGACTTACGAGCAGTACTTC.

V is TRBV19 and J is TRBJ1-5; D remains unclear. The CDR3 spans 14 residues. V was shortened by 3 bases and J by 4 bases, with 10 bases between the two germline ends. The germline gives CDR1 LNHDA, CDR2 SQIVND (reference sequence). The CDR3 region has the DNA TGTGCCAGTAGTATCCGGGCGCGGAATCAGCCCCAGCATTTT. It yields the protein CASSIRARNQPQHF.

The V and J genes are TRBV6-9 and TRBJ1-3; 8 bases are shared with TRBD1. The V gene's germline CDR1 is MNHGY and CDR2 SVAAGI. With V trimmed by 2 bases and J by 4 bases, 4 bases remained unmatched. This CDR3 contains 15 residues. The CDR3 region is CASSYQGARGNTIYF. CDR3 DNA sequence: TGTGCCAGCAGTTATCAGGGGGCGAGAGGAAACACCATATATTTT.

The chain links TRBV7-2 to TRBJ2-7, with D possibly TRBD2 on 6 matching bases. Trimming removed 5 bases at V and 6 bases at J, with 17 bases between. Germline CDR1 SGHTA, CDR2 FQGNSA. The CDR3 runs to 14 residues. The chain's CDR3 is CASSPRSGEAEQYF. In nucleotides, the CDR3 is TGTGCCAGCAGCCCCCGGAGTGGGGAGGCCGAGCAGTACTTC.

The DNA of the CDR3 is TGTGCCAGCAGTTTGGCAAACAGGCGAGAGACCCAGTACTTC. Translation: CASSLANRRETQYF. The V call is TRBV27, the J call TRBJ2-5, with D perhaps matching TRBD1 (5 bases). Germline CDR1 MNHEY, CDR2 SMNVEV (reference sequence). The V end was cut by 3 bases, the J end by 4 bases, with 12 bases between. The CDR3 has 14 amino acids.

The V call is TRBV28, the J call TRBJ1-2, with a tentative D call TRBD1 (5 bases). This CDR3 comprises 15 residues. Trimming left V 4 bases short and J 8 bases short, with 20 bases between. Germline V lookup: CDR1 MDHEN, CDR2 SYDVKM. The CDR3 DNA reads TGTGCCAGCAGTTCATTCCCGGGACTGCCGGGGGGCTACACCTTC. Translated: CASSSFPGLPGGYTF.

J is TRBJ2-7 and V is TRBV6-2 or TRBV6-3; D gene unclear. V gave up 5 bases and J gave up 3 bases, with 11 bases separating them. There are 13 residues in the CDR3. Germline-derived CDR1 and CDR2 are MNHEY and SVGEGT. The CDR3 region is CASSAGSFYEQYF. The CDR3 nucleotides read TGTGCCAGCAGTGCCGGATCCTTCTACGAGCAGTACTTC.

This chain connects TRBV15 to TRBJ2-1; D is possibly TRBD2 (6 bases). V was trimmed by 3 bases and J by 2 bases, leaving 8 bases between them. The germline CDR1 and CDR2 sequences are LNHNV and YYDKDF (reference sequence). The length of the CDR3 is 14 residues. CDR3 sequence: CATSSRGTYNEQFF. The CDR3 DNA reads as TGTGCCACCAGCAGCCGCGGGACCTACAATGAGCAGTTCTTC.

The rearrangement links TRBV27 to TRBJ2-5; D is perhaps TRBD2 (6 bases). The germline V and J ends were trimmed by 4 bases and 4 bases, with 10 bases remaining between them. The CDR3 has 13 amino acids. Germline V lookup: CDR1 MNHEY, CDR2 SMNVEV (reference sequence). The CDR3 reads CASSSVGGETQYF. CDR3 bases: TGTGCCAGCAGTTCCGTGGGGGGAGAGACCCAGTACTTC.

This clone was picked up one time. Here the CDR3 DNA reads TGTGCCAGCAGCCTTGGACGGTTATACGAGCAGTACTTC. This sequence encodes CASSLGRLYEQYF. The rearrangement uses TRBV7-2 and TRBJ2-7; D not resolved. CDR3 length: 13 amino acids. The germline CDR1 and CDR2 sequences are SGHTA and FQGNSA. V was cut by 5 bases and J by 4 bases, with 12 bases left in between.

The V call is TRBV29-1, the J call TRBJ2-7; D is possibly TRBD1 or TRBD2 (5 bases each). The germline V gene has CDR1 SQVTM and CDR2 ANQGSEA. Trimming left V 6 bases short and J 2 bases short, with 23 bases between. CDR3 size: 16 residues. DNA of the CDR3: TGCAGCGTCTCCCTCCGAATGGGACGGCGAACCTACGAGCAGTACTTC. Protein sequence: CSVSLRMGRRTYEQYF.

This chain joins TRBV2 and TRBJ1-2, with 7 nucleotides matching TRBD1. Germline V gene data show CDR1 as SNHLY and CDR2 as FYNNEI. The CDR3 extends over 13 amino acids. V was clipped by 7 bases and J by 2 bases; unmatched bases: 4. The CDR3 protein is CASMTGLNYGYTF. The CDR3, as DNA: TGTGCCAGCATGACAGGGCTAAACTATGGCTACACCTTC.

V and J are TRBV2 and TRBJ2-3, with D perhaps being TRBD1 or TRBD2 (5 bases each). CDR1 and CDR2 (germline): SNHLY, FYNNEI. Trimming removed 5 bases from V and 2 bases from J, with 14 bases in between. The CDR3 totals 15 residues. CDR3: CASSSGTLITDTQYF. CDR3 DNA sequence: TGTGCCAGCAGTTCCGGGACCCTAATCACAGATACGCAGTATTTT.

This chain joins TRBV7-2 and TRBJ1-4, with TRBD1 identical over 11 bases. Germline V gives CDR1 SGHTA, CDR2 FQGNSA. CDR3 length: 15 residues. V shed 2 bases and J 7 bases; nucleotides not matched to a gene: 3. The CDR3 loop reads CASSLRGQGGEKLFF. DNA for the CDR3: TGTGCCAGCAGCTTAAGGGGACAGGGGGGTGAAAAACTGTTTTTT.

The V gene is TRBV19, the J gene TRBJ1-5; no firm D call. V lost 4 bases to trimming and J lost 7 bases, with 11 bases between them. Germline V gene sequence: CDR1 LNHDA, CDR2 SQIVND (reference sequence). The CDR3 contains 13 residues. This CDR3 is CASSKDGRQPQHF. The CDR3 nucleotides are TGTGCCAGTAGTAAGGACGGTAGACAGCCCCAGCATTTT.

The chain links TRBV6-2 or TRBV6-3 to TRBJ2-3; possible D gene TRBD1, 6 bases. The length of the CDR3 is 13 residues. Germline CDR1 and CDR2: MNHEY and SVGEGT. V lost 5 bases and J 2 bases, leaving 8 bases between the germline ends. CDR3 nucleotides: TGTGCCAGCAGTCGGGACACCACAGATACGCAGTATTTT. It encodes CASSRDTTDTQYF.

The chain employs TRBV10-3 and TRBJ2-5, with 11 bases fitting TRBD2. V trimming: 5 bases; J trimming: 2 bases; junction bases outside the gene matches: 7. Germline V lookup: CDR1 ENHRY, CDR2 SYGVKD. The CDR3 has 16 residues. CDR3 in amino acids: CAISPLAGGRQETQYF. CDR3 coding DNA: TGTGCCATCAGTCCCTTAGCGGGGGGGCGGCAAGAGACCCAGTACTTC.